This entry features one TCR beta chain sequence. Profiled with immunoSEQ multiplex PCR; TCRdb holds only in-frame clones, not every one. In the table there are tens of thousands of clones, 77% of which are singletons. The entry originates in a study of radiotherapy plus CTLA-4 blockade in lung cancer. J lost 6 bases, V lost 0 bases, and 11 bases had no gene match. The CDR3 length is 18 residues. The germline gives CDR1 LNHNV, CDR2 YYDKDF (reference sequence). The origin of this receptor is a human donor with non-small cell lung cancer who had a partial response to radiotherapy plus ipilimumab. The chain has TRBV15 and TRBJ1-5, with 10 bases lining up with TRBD1. The material sequenced was peripheral blood, taken from a patient treated with radiotherapy plus ipilimumab. The CDR3 sequence is CATSRDSSTGTGVQPQHF. CDR3 in DNA: TGTGCCACCAGCAGAGATTCCTCCACCGGGACAGGGGTTCAGCCCCAGCATTTT.